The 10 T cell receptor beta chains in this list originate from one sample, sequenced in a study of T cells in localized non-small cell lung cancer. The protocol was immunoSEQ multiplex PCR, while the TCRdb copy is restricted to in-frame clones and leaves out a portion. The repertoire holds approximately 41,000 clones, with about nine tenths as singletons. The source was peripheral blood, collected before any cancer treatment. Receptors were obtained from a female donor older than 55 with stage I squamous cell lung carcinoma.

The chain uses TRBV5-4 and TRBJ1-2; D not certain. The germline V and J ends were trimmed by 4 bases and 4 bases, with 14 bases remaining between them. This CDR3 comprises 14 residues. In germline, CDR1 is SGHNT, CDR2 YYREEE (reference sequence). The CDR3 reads CASSPRWALYGYTF. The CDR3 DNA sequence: TGTGCCAGCAGCCCGCGGTGGGCCCTCTATGGCTACACCTTC.

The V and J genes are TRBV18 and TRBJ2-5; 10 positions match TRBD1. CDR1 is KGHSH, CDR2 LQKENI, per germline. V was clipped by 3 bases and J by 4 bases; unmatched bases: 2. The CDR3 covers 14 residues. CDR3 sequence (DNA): TGTGCCAGCTCACCCGGGACAGGGGCAGAGACCCAGTACTTC. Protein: CASSPGTGAETQYF. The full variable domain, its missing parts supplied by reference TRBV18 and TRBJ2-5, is NAGVMQNPRHLVRRRGQEARLRCSPMKGHSHVYWYRQLPEEGLKFMVYLQKENIIDESGMPKERFSAEFPKEGPSILRIQQVVRGDSAAYFCASSPGTGAETQYFGPGTRLLVL.

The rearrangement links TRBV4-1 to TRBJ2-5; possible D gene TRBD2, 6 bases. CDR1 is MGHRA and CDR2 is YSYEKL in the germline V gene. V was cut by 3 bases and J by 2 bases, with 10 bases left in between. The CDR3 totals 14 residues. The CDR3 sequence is CASSQGAGQETQYF. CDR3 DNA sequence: TGCGCCAGCAGCCAGGGTGCGGGACAAGAGACCCAGTACTTC.

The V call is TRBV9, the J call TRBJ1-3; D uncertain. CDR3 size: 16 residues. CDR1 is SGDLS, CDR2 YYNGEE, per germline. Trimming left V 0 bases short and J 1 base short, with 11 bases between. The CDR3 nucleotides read TGTGCCAGCAGCGTAGAAAGGGCGTTGTCTGGAAACACCATATATTTT. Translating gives CASSVERALSGNTIYF. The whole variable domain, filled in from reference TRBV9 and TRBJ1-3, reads DSGVTQTPKHLITATGQRVTLRCSPRSGDLSVYWYQQSLDQGLQFLIQYYNGEERAKGNILERFSAQQFPDLHSELNLSSLELGDSALYFCASSVERALSGNTIYFGEGSWLTVV.

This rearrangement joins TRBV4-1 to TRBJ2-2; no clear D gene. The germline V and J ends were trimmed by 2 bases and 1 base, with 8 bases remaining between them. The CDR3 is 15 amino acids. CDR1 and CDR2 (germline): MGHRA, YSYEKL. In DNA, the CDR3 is TGCGCCAGCAGCCAACGGACCCTGAACACCGGGGAGCTGTTTTTT. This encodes CASSQRTLNTGELFF.

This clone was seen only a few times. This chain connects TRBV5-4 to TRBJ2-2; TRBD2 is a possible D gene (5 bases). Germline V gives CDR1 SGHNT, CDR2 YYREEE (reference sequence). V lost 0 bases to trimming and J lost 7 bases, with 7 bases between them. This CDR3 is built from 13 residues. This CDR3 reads CASSLVGVGELFF. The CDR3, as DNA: TGTGCCAGCAGCTTGGTCGGGGTCGGGGAGCTGTTTTTT.

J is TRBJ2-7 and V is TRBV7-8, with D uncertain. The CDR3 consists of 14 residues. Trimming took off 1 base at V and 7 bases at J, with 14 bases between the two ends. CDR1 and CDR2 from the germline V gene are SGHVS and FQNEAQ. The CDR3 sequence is CASSLVPDLGEQYF. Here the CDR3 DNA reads TGTGCCAGCAGCTTAGTTCCGGACCTTGGGGAGCAGTACTTC. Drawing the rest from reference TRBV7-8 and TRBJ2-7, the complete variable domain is GAGVSQSPRYKVAKRGQDVALRCDPISGHVSLFWYQQALGQGPEFLTYFQNEAQLDKSGLPSDRFFAERPEGSVSTLKIQRTQQEDSAVYLCASSLVPDLGEQYFGPGTRLTVT.

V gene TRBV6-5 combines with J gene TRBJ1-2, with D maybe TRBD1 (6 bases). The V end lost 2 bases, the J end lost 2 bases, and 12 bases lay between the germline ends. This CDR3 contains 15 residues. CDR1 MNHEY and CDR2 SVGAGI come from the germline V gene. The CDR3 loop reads CASSYDIRGNYGYTF. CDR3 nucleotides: TGTGCCAGCAGTTACGACATCAGGGGAAACTATGGCTACACCTTC.

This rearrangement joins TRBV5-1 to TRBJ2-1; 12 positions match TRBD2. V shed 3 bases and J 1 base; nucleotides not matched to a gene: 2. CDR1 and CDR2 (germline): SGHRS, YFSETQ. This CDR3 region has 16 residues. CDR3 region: CASSSLAGGSYNEQFF. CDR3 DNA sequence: TGCGCCAGCAGCTCACTAGCGGGAGGTTCCTACAATGAGCAGTTCTTC.

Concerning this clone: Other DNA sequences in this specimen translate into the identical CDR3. Written as DNA, the CDR3 is TGTGCCAGCTCACCCGGACAGGGGAGCACAGATACGCAGTATTTT. This encodes CASSPGQGSTDTQYF. The chain couples TRBV18 to TRBJ2-3; 9 nucleotides agree with TRBD1. The CDR3 sequence is 15 residues long. The germline gives CDR1 KGHSH, CDR2 LQKENI. V lost 3 bases and J lost 0; bases outside the gene matches: 1.